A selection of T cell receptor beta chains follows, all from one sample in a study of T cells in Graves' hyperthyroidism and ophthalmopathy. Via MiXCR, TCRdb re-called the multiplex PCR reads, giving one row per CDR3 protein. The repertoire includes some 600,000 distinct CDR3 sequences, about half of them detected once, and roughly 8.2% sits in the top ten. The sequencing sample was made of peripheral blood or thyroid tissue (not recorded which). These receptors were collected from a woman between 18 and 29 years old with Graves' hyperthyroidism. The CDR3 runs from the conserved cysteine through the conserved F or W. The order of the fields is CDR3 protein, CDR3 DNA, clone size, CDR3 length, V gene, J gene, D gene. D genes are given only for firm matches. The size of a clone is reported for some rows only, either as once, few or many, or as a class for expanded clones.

CDR3 protein: CASREKGGFYGYTF; CDR3 DNA: TGTGCCAGCAGAGAAAAAGGGGGCTTCTATGGCTACACCTTC; clone size: few; CDR3 length: 14; V gene: TRBV25-1; J gene: TRBJ1-2; D gene: TRBD1
CDR3 protein: CASSTTGIDGYTF; CDR3 DNA: TGTGCCAGCAGTACGACAGGGATCGATGGCTACACCTTC; clone size: many; CDR3 length: 13; V gene: TRBV7-9; J gene: TRBJ1-2; D gene: TRBD1
CDR3 protein: CASSVSRGQGNTEAFF; CDR3 DNA: TGTGCCAGCAGCGTGTCTAGGGGACAGGGGAACACTGAAGCTTTCTTT; clone size: many; CDR3 length: 16; V gene: TRBV7-9; J gene: TRBJ1-1; D gene: TRBD1
CDR3 protein: CSVLGTSVTEQYF; CDR3 DNA: TGCAGCGTACTCGGGACTAGCGTTACCGAGCAGTACTTC; clone size: NA; CDR3 length: 13; V gene: TRBV29-1; J gene: TRBJ2-7; D gene: TRBD2
CDR3 protein: CSVEDGGLAGFYEQYF; CDR3 DNA: TGCAGCGTCGAGGACGGGGGGCTAGCGGGATTCTACGAGCAGTACTTC; clone size: NA; CDR3 length: 16; V gene: TRBV29-1; J gene: TRBJ2-7; D gene: TRBD2
CDR3 protein: CASSPSMYQETQYF; CDR3 DNA: TGTGCCAGCAGTCCCTCAATGTACCAAGAGACCCAGTACTTC; clone size: few; CDR3 length: 14; V gene: TRBV7-9; J gene: TRBJ2-5; D gene: NA
CDR3 protein: CASSLTPEANVLTF; CDR3 DNA: TGTGCCAGCAGCCTCACTCCAGAGGCCAACGTCCTGACTTTC; clone size: few; CDR3 length: 14; V gene: TRBV9; J gene: TRBJ2-6; D gene: NA
CDR3 protein: CASSLARTSENTGELFF; CDR3 DNA: TGTGCCAGCAGCTTAGCGCGGACTAGCGAGAACACCGGGGAGCTGTTTTTT; clone size: NA; CDR3 length: 17; V gene: TRBV7-8; J gene: TRBJ2-2; D gene: TRBD2
CDR3 protein: CASSQHGGNTGELFF; CDR3 DNA: TGCGCCAGCAGCCAACACGGGGGGAACACCGGGGAGCTGTTTTTT; clone size: NA; CDR3 length: 15; V gene: TRBV7-9; J gene: TRBJ2-2; D gene: NA
CDR3 protein: CASGGTSGTTYEQYF; CDR3 DNA: TGTGCCAGCGGGGGGACTAGCGGGACCACCTACGAGCAGTACTTC; clone size: few; CDR3 length: 15; V gene: TRBV2; J gene: TRBJ2-7; D gene: TRBD2
CDR3 protein: CAIRGLGSADTQYF; CDR3 DNA: TGTGCCATCAGAGGACTAGGATCTGCGGATACGCAGTATTTT; clone size: NA; CDR3 length: 14; V gene: TRBV10-3; J gene: TRBJ2-3; D gene: TRBD2
CDR3 protein: CSVFPGLGSEQYF; CDR3 DNA: TGCAGCGTTTTCCCGGGACTAGGTTCCGAGCAGTACTTC; clone size: NA; CDR3 length: 13; V gene: TRBV29-1; J gene: TRBJ2-7; D gene: TRBD2
CDR3 protein: CATSRVGLAGVKETQYF; CDR3 DNA: TGTGCCACCAGCAGAGTGGGTCTAGCGGGAGTTAAAGAGACCCAGTACTTC; clone size: NA; CDR3 length: 17; V gene: TRBV15; J gene: TRBJ2-5; D gene: TRBD2
CDR3 protein: CASSLEGTLHF; CDR3 DNA: TGTGCCAGCAGCTTAGAGGGAACCCTCCACTTT; clone size: NA; CDR3 length: 11; V gene: TRBV7-2; J gene: TRBJ1-6; D gene: NA
CDR3 protein: CASSLTGPPYEQYF; CDR3 DNA: TGTGCCAGCAGCTTAACCGGGCCCCCCTACGAGCAGTACTTC; clone size: few; CDR3 length: 14; V gene: TRBV7-6; J gene: TRBJ2-7; D gene: NA
CDR3 protein: CASRSSGATNEKLFF; CDR3 DNA: TGCGCCAGCAGGAGCTCAGGGGCAACTAATGAAAAACTGTTTTTT; clone size: few; CDR3 length: 15; V gene: TRBV5-1; J gene: TRBJ1-4; D gene: NA